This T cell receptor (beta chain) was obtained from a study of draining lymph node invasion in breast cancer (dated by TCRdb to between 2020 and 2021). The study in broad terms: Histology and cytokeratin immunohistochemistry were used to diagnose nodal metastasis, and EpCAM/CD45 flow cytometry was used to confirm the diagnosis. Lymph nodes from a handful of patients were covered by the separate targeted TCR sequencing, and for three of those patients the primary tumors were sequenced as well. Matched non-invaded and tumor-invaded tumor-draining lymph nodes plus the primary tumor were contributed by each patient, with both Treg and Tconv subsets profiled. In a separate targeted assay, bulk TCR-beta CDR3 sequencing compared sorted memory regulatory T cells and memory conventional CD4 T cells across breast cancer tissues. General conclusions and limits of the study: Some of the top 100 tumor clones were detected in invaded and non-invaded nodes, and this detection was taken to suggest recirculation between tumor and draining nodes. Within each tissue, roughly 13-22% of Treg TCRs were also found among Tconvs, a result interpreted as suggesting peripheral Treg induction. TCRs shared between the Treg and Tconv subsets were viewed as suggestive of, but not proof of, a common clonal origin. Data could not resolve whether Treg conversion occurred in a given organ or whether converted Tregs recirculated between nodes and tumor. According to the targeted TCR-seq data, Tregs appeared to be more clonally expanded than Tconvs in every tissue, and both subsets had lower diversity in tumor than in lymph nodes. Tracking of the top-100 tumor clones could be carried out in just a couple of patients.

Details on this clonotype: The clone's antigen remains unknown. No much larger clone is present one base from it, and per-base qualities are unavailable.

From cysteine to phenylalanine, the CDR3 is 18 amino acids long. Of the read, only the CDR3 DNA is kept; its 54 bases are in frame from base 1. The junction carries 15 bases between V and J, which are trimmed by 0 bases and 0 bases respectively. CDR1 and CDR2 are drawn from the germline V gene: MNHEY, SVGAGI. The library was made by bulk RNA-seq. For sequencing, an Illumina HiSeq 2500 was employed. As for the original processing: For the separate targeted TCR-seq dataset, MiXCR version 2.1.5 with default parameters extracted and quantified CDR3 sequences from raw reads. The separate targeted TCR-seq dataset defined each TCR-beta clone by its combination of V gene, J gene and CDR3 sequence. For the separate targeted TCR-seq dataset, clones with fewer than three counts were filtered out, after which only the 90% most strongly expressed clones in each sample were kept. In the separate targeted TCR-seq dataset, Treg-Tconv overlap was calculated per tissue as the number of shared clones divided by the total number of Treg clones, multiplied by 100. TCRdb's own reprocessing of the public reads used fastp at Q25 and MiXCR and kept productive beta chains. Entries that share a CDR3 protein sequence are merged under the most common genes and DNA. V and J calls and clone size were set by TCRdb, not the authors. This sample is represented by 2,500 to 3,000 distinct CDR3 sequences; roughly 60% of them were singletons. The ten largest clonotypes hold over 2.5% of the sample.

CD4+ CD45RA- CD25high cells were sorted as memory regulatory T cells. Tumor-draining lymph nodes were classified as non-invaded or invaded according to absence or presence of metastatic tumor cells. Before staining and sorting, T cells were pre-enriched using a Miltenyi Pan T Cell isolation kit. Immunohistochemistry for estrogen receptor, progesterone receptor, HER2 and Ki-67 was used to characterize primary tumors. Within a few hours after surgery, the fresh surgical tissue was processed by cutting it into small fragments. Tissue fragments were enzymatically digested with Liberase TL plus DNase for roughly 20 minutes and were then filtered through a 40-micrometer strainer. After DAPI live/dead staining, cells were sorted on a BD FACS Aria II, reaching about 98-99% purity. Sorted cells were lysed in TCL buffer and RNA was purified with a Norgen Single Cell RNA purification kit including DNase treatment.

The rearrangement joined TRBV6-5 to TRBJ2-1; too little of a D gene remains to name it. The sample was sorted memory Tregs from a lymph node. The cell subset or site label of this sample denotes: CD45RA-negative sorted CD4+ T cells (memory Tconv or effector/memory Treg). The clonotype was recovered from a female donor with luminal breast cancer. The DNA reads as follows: TGTGCCAGCAGTTACTCGATATCGGGTCTAAGCTCCTACAATGAGCAGTTCTTC. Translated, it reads CASSYSISGLSSYNEQFF.